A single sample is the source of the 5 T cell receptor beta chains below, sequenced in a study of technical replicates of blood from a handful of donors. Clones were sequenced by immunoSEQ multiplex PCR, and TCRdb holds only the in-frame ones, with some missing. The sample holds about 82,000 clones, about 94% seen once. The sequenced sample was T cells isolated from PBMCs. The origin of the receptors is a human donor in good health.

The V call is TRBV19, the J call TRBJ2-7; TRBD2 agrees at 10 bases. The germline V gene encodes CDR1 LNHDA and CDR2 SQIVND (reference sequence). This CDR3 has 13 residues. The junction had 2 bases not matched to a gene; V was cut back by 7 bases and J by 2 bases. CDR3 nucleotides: TGTGCCAGTACTAGCGGGGGAACCTACGAGCAGTACTTC. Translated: CASTSGGTYEQYF. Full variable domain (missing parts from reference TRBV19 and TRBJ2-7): DGGITQSPKYLFRKEGQNVTLSCEQNLNHDAMYWYRQDPGQGLRLIYYSQIVNDFQKGDIAEGYSVSREKKESFPLTVTSAQKNPTAFYLCASTSGGTYEQYFGPGTRLTVT.

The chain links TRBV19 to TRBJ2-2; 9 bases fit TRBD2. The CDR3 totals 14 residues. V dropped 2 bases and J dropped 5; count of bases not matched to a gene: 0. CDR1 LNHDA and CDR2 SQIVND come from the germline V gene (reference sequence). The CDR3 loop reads CASSITSGTGELFF. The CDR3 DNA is TGTGCCAGTAGTATAACTAGCGGGACCGGGGAGCTGTTTTTT. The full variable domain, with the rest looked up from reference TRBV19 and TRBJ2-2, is DGGITQSPKYLFRKEGQNVTLSCEQNLNHDAMYWYRQDPGQGLRLIYYSQIVNDFQKGDIAEGYSVSREKKESFPLTVTSAQKNPTAFYLCASSITSGTGELFFGEGSRLTVL.

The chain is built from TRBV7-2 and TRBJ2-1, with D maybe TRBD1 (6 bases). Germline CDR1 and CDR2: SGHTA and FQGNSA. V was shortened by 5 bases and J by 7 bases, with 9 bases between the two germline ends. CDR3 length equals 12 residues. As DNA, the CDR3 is TGTGCCAGCAGCCCACAGGGAAATGAGCAGTTCTTC. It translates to CASSPQGNEQFF.

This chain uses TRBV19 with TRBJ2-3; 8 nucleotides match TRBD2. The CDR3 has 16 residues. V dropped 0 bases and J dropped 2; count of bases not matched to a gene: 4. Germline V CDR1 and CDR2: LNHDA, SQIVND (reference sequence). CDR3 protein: CASSIDLAGLTDTQYF. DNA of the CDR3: TGTGCCAGTAGTATAGATCTAGCGGGCCTCACAGATACGCAGTATTTT.

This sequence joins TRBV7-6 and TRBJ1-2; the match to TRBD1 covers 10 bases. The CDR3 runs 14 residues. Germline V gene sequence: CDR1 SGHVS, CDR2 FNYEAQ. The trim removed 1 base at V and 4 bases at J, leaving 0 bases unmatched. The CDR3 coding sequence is TGTGCCAGCAGCTTAGGACAGGGGGCCTATGGCTACACCTTC. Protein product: CASSLGQGAYGYTF.